This T cell receptor (beta chain) was sequenced for a study of technical replicates of blood from several donors. Clones were read by immunoSEQ multiplex PCR, and TCRdb kept only the in-frame ones, dropping some. The data show around 69,000 clones, approximately 88% seen once. This clonotype was sampled from a human donor in good health. Some clones in this sample may be carry-over from other donors' samples. The sample was PBMCs.

In nucleotides, the CDR3 is TGTGCCAGCAGTCAGGTGAATGGTCAGGGCGTGAGAGGCAATCAGCCCCAGCATTTT. Its protein is CASSQVNGQGVRGNQPQHF. The gene calls are TRBV27 and TRBJ1-5; perhaps TRBD1 as D (5 bases). CDR1 MNHEY and CDR2 SMNVEV come from the germline V gene (reference sequence). With 5 bases removed from V and 2 bases from J, the gap between germline ends came to 25 bases. The CDR3 contains 19 residues.